The clone carrying this TCR beta chain was recorded once. Its antigen is unidentified. This CDR3 comprises 14 residues. Germline CDR1 is MNHEY and CDR2 is SVGAGI. Researchers ran the PCR with 60 Vbeta and 13 Jbeta primers. Original processing methods: Later reanalysis found 60 million to 90 million unique TCR beta chains, some 10 million of them shared. Using immunoSEQ multiplex PCR, the repertoire was profiled, and TCRdb retains in-frame clones only, with some absent. That table supplies the V and J calls and clone size; D and trimming were determined from the DNA. The sample includes around 140,000 clones, 80% of them seen just once. The data were taken from a study of cytomegalovirus exposure and HLA in healthy donors. For the study at large: Early released data comprised 80 million to 90 million unique TCRs from HLA-typed donors.

Overall study findings and caveats: Usually a TCR sequence was rare, but some public TCRs were found in many donors.

Sequencing was done on a sample of PBMCs. The sequence was collected from a middle-aged man in good health and CMV-seronegative. This chain joins TRBV6-5 and TRBJ2-5; 9 bases agree with TRBD1. Near its end, the DNA agrees better with TRBJ2-7, so the J call may be wrong. The CDR3, as DNA: TGTGCCAGCAGTTTCGGACAGGGGTTGGGCGAGCAGTACTTC. Protein: CASSFGQGLGEQYF.